In its sample, the clone carrying this T cell receptor beta chain was seen a few times. The DNA is left out, because the CDR3 cannot be placed on it with certainty; the CDR3 is given as TCRdb lists it. The record originates from a study of blood T cell repertoires in COVID-19. Across the study: Researchers got acute and convalescent COVID-19 samples from the United States, Italy and Spain. T cells, B-cell-depleted T cells, or PBMCs provided the cDNA or gDNA that served as material.

Source study methods: Amplifying reference gene primers gave estimates of nucleated cell counts. Repertoires were generated with immunoSEQ multiplex PCR, while TCRdb's copy carries only in-frame clones and drops some. D and trimming were read from the DNA, whereas the V and J calls and clone size are those reported in that table. The sample has roughly 40,000 clones; over 75% are singletons. 15 amino acids form the CDR3, both terminal residues included. Germline V gene lookup returns CDR1 MNHEY and CDR2 SVGAGI. This chain connects TRBV6-5 to TRBJ1-2; TRBD1, the table's D call, lacks a check against the DNA. Sequenced: peripheral blood. The receptor was derived from a human donor in a cohort sampled during active COVID-19. CDR3 sequence: CASSSSWGQYYGYTF.